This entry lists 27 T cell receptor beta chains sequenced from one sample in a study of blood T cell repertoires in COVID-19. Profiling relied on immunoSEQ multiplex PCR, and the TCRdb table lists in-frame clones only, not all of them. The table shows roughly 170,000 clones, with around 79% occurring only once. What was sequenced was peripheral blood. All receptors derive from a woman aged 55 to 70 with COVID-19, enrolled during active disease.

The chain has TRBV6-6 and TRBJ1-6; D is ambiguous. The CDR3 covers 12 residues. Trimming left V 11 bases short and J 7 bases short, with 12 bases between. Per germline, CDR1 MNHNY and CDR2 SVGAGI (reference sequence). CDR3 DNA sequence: TGTGCCGTCCACAGCGGGAATTCACCCCTCCACTTT. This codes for CAVHSGNSPLHF.

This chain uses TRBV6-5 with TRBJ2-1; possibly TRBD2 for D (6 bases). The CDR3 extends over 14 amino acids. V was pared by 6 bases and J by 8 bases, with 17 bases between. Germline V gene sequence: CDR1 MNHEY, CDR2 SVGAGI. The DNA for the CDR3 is TGTGCCAGCAGAGACGGGACTGGCTATGATGAGCAGTTCTTC. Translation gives CASRDGTGYDEQFF.

The CDR3, as DNA: TGTGCCAGCAGCCGAACAGAGAATTACGAGCAGTACGTC. Translating gives CASSRTENYEQYV. The chain uses TRBV5-5 and TRBJ2-7; no clear D gene. The germline V gene encodes CDR1 SGHKS and CDR2 YYEKEE (reference sequence). This CDR3 spans 13 amino acids. Trimming left V 4 bases short and J 4 bases short, with 12 bases between.

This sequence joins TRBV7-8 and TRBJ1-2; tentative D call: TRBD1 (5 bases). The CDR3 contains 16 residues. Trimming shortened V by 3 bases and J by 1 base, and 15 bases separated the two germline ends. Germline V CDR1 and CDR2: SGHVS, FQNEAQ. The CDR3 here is CASSFSGGGDNYGYTF. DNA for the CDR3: TGTGCCAGCAGCTTTTCCGGGGGGGGAGATAACTATGGCTACACCTTC.

This chain's CDR3 is CASSPTLGGAYNEQFF. The DNA for the CDR3 is TGTGCCAGTAGTCCGACCTTGGGGGGGGCCTACAATGAGCAGTTCTTC. The V gene is TRBV19, the J gene TRBJ2-1; 7 bases agree with TRBD2. The CDR3 loop spans 16 amino acids. Trimming at V came to 5 bases and at J to 2 bases, leaving 9 bases not matched to a gene. Per the germline V gene, CDR1 is LNHDA and CDR2 is SQIVND (reference sequence).

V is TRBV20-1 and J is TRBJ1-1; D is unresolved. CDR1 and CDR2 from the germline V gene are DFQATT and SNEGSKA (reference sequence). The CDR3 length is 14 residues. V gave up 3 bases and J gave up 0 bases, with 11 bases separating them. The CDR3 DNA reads TGCAGTGCTAGTCTAAGTGTAATGAACACTGAAGCTTTCTTT. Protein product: CSASLSVMNTEAFF.

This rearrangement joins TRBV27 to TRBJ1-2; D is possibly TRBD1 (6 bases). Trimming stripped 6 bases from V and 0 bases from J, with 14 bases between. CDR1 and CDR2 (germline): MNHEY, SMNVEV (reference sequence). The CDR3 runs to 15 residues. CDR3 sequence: CASRERTAANYGYTF. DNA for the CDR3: TGTGCCAGCAGGGAACGGACAGCAGCTAACTATGGCTACACCTTC.

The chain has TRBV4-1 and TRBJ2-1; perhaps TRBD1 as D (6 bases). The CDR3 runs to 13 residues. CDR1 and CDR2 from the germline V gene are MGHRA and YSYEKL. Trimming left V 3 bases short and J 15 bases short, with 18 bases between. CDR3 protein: CASSQATGQWLFF. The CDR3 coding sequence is TGCGCCAGCAGCCAGGCAACGGGACAATGGCTGTTCTTC.

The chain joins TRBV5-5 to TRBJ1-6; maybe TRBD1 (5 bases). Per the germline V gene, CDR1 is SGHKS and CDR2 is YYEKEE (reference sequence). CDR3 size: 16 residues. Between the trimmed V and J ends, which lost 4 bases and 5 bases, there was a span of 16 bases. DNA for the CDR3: TGTGCCAGCAGCAGGTCCTCGGACACACATAATTCACCCCTCCACTTT. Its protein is CASSRSSDTHNSPLHF. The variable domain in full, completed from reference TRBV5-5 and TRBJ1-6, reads DAGVTQSPTHLIKTRGQQVTLRCSPISGHKSVSWYQQVLGQGPQFIFQYYEKEERGRGNFPDRFSARQFPNYSSELNVNALLLGDSALYLCASSRSSDTHNSPLHFGNGTRLTVT.

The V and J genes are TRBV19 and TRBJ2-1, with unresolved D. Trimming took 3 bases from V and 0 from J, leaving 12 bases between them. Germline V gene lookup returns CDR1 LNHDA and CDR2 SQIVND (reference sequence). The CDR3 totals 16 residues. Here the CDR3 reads CASSIVYPSSYNEQFF. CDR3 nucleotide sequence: TGTGCCAGTAGTATCGTATACCCTAGCTCCTACAATGAGCAGTTCTTC.

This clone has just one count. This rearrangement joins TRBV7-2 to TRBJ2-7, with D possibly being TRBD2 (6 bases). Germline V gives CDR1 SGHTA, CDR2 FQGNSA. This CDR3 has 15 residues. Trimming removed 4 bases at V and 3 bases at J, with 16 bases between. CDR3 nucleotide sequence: TGTGCCAGCAGCTCCTCCGGGACTCAGGTCTACGAGCAGTACTTC. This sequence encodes CASSSSGTQVYEQYF.

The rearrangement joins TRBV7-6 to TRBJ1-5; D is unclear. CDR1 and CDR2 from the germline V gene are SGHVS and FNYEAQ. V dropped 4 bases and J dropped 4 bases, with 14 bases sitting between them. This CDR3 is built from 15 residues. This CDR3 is CASSSDEGWNQPQHF. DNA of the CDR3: TGTGCCAGCAGCTCTGATGAGGGCTGGAATCAGCCCCAGCATTTT.

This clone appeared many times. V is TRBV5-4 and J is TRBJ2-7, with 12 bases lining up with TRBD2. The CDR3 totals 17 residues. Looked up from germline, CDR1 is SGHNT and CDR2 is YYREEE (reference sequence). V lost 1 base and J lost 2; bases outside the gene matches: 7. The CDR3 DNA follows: TGTGCCAGCAGCTTGTTGCGGCTAGCGGGAGGGCCCTACGAGCAGTACTTC. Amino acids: CASSLLRLAGGPYEQYF.

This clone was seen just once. The CDR3 region is CASSFRALNEQFF. The CDR3 DNA reads TGTGCCAGCAGCTTCAGGGCCCTCAATGAGCAGTTCTTC. The chain is built from TRBV7-8 and TRBJ2-1; tentatively, D is TRBD1 (5 bases). V lost 3 bases and J lost 6, with 9 bases in between. Germline loops: CDR1 SGHVS, CDR2 FQNEAQ. The CDR3 runs to 13 residues.

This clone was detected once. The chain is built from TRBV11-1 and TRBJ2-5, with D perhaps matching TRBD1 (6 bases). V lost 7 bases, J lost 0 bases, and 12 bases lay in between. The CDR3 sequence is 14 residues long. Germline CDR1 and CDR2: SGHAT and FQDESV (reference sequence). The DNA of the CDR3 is TGTGCCAGCACGAGAGACAGGTACCAAGAGACCCAGTACTTC. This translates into CASTRDRYQETQYF.

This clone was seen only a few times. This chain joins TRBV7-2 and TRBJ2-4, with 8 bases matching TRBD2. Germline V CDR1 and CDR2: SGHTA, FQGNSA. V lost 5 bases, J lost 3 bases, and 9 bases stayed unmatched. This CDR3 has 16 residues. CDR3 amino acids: CASSTRGGSFKNIQYF. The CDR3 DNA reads TGTGCCAGCAGCACCCGGGGGGGCTCTTTCAAAAACATTCAGTACTTC.

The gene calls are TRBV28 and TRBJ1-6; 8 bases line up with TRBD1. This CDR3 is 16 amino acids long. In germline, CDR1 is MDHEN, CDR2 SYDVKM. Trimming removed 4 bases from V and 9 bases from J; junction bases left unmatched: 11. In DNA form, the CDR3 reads TGTGCCAGCAGTTCGTCCGAGTACACAGGGGGTTCACCCCTCCACTTT. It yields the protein CASSSSEYTGGSPLHF.

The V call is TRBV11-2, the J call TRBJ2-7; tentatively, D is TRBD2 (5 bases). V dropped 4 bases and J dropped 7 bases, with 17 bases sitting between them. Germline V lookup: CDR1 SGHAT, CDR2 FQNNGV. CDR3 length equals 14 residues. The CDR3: CASSSRPALAEQYF. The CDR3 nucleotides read TGTGCCAGCAGCTCCCGCCCCGCCTTAGCGGAGCAGTACTTC.

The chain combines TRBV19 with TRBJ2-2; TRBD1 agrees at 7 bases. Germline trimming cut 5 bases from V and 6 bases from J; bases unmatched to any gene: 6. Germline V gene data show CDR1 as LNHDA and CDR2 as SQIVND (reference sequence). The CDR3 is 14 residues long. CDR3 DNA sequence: TGTGCCAGTAGTTCACAGGGGTCGGCCGGGGAGCTGTTTTTT. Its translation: CASSSQGSAGELFF.

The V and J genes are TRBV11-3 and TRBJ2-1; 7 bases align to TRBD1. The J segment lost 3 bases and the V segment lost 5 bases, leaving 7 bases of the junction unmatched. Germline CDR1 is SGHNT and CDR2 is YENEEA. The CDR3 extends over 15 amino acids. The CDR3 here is CASSQGGEVYNEQFF. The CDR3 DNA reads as TGTGCCAGCAGCCAAGGGGGCGAGGTCTACAATGAGCAGTTCTTC.

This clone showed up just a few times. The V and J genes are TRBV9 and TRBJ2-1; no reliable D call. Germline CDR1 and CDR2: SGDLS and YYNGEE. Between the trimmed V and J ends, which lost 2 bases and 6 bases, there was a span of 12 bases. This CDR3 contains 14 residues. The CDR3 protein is CASSVLRESNEQFF. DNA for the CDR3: TGTGCCAGCAGCGTTTTACGAGAATCCAATGAGCAGTTCTTC.

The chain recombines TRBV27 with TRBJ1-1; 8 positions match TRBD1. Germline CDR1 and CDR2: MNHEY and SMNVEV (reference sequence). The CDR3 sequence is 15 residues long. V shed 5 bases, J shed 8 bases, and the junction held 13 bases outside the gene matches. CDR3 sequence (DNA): TGTGCCAGCAGTCGAAAACTGGACAGGGCCCAGGAAGCTTTCTTT. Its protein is CASSRKLDRAQEAFF.

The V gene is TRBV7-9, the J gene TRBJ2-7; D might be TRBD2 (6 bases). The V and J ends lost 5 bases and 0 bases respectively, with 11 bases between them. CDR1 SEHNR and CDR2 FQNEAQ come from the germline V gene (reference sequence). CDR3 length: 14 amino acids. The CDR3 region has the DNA TGTGCCAGCAGCACCCCGACTAGCTCCTACGAGCAGTACTTC. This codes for CASSTPTSSYEQYF.

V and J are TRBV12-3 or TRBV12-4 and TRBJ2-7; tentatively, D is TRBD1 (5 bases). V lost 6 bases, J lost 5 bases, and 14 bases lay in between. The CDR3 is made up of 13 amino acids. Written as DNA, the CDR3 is TGTGCCAGCAGCCGGAAAGTAGGGGACGAGCAGTACTTC. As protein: CASSRKVGDEQYF.

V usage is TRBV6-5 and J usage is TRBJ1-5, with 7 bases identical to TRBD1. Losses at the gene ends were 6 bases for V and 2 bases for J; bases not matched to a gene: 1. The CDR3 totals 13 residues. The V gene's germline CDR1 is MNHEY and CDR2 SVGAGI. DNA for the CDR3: TGTGCCAGCAGACAGGGGCGCAATCAGCCCCAGCATTTT. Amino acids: CASRQGRNQPQHF.

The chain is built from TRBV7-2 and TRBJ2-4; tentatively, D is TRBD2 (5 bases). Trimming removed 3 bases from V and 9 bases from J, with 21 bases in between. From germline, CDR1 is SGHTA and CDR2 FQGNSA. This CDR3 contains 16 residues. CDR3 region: CASSFDSAGQPGIQYF. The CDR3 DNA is TGTGCCAGCAGCTTCGATAGCGCCGGCCAGCCGGGCATTCAGTACTTC.

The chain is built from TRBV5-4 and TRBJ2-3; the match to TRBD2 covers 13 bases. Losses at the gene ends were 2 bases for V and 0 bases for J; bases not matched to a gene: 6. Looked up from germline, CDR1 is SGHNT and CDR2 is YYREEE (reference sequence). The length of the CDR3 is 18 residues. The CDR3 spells CASSFTSGRAPSTDTQYF. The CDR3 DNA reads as TGTGCCAGCAGCTTTACTAGCGGGAGGGCTCCTAGCACAGATACGCAGTATTTT.